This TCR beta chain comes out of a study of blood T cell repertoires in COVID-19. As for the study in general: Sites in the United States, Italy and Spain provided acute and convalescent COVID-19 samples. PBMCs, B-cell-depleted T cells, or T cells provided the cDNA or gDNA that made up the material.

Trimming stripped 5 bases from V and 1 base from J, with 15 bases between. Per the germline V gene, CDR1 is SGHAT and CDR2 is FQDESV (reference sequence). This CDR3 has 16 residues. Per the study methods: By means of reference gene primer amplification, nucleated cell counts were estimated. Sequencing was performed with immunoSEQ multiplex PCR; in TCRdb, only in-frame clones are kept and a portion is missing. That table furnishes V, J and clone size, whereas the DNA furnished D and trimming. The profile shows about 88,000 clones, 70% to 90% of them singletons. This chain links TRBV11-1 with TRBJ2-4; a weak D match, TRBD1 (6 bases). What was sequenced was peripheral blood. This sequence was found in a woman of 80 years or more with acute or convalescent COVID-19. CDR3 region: CASSANREWAKNIQYF. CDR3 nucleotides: TGTGCCAGCAGCGCTAACAGGGAGTGGGCCAAAAACATTCAGTACTTC.